This entry lists 5 T cell receptor beta chains sequenced from one sample in a study of blood T cell repertoires in COVID-19. Repertoires were generated with immunoSEQ multiplex PCR, while TCRdb's copy carries only in-frame clones and drops some. Here the sample spans around 260,000 clones, 65% to 90% being singletons. The sample consisted of peripheral blood. The receptors were sampled from a man under 40 with active or convalescent COVID-19.

The gene calls are TRBV6-5 and TRBJ2-3; TRBD1 matches at 7 bases. Germline V gene sequence: CDR1 MNHEY, CDR2 SVGAGI. Trimming at V came to 4 bases and at J to 6 bases, leaving 7 bases not matched to a gene. There are 14 residues in the CDR3. DNA for the CDR3: TGTGCCAGCAGTTCGACAGGGTTTAGCGATACGCAGTATTTT. This codes for CASSSTGFSDTQYF.

This rearrangement joins TRBV7-2 to TRBJ2-1; 10 positions agree with TRBD2. The germline CDR1 and CDR2 sequences are SGHTA and FQGNSA. This CDR3 spans 14 amino acids. Losses at the gene ends were 9 bases for V and 2 bases for J; bases not matched to a gene: 4. The CDR3 DNA follows: TGTGCCAGAAAAAGCGGGGGGGCCTACAATGAGCAGTTCTTC. Translation gives CARKSGGAYNEQFF.

This rearrangement joins TRBV5-8 to TRBJ1-6, with 8 positions matching TRBD1. In germline, CDR1 is SGHTS, CDR2 YDEGEE. V was pared by 6 bases and J by 6 bases, with 11 bases of the junction left unmatched. The CDR3 covers 16 residues. This chain's CDR3 is CASNRGDLAGNSPLHF. The CDR3 DNA reads TGTGCCAGCAACAGGGGGGACTTGGCGGGTAATTCACCCCTCCACTTT. Full variable domain (remainder filled in from reference TRBV5-8 and TRBJ1-6): EAGVTQSPTHLIKTRGQQATLRCSPISGHTSVYWYQQALGLGLQFLLWYDEGEERNRGNFPPRFSGRQFPNYSSELNVNALELEDSALYLCASNRGDLAGNSPLHFGNGTRLTVT.

The chain links TRBV19 to TRBJ1-2, with D possibly TRBD1 on 6 matching bases. The CDR3 length is 13 residues. V gave up 5 bases and J gave up 2 bases, with 9 bases separating them. Germline CDR1 is LNHDA and CDR2 is SQIVND (reference sequence). Here the CDR3 reads CASSSRGNYGYTF. The CDR3 nucleotides are TGTGCCAGTAGTTCAAGGGGGAACTATGGCTACACCTTC.

A single count supports this clone. The V gene is TRBV6-5, the J gene TRBJ1-1; tentative D call: TRBD1 (5 bases). The CDR3 totals 15 residues. V lost 6 bases and J lost 1, with 15 bases in between. Germline loops: CDR1 MNHEY, CDR2 SVGAGI. CDR3 protein: CASSIQGVPNTEAFF. CDR3 DNA sequence: TGTGCCAGCAGCATCCAAGGGGTCCCGAACACTGAAGCTTTCTTT.